These T cell receptor beta chains were read from a single sample in a study of cytomegalovirus exposure and HLA in healthy donors. The protocol was immunoSEQ multiplex PCR, while the TCRdb copy is restricted to in-frame clones and leaves out a portion. The sample lists about 140,000 clones; more than 60% were seen once. Sequenced material: PBMCs. Receptors were obtained from an older woman in good health and CMV-seronegative. CDR3s include the opening cysteine and the closing phenylalanine or tryptophan. The order of the fields is V gene, CDR3 protein.

TRBV15	CATRTSGRAGTDTQYF
TRBV7-9	CSSGELANEQYF
TRBV6-1	CASSEVISSYEQYF
TRBV9	CASSVGSGGGSQFF
TRBV19	CASSIRQAYQPQHF
TRBV7-6	CASSLSGPPDTQYF
TRBV7-8	CASSLTGSTGELFF
TRBV10-2	CASNPSGGGNEQFF
TRBV21-1	CASSPRDRGYEQYF
TRBV6-6	CASSQDRVNEKLFF
TRBV9	CASSVDVRSGAGSNEQFF
TRBV10-3	CAISEVVGQTFNYGYTF
TRBV5-1	CASSPAASGAYGQYF
TRBV10-3	CAISEPPGVTEAFF
TRBV10-3	CAISLGREDTEAFF
TRBV28	CASSFGLSGAPNQPQHF
TRBV19	CASKWQGDYGYTF
TRBV28	CASTGLAGSYNEQFF
TRBV28	CASSAPGQGATQYF
TRBV5-1	CASRGGRSYQETQYF
TRBV29-1	CSVAASSGNTIYF
TRBV9	CASSPGTSGSYEQYF
TRBV6-1	CASSSLTQGHYGYTF
TRBV27	CASSQPGTPDTDTQYF
TRBV29-1	CSVRQRIYGYTF
TRBV29-1	CSVAYRVNTEAFF
TRBV5-1	CASRARPGNEQFF
TRBV7-2	CASSQPNGRNDEQFF
TRBV19	CASSAVTGGNTGELFF
TRBV29-1	CSVDRGTEAFF
TRBV18	CASSPGDRSSYEQYF
TRBV4-1	CASSQEGLAGQETQYF
TRBV19	CASSIGSDRGMYEQYF
TRBV10-3	CASKGSGGGLSTDTQYF
TRBV5-1	CASSSDGFSGNTIYF
TRBV5-5	CASSSRAGGRETQYF
TRBV19	CASSIGLALEQYF
TRBV7-2	CASSPASGSADTQYF
TRBV29-1	CSVEGQGRWAGELFF
TRBV7-9	CASSLRTTHNEQFF
TRBV14	CASSQVHSPNTEAFF
TRBV29-1	CSVGSGANTGELFF
TRBV5-4	CASSLAGTGLNEQFF
TRBV19	CASSIGTGRETQYF
TRBV19	CASSKDRVAGEQYF
TRBV10-3	CATGGSRASYEQYF
TRBV7-9	CSSSRTTGIYGYTF
TRBV27	CASSPERLSYEQYF
TRBV27	CASSRTSGSPYTGELFF
TRBV27	CASSSGSSWGTQYF